This T cell receptor (beta chain) appears in the sequencing data of a study of post-analysis software for immune sequencing data. Whole-study context: Patients had relapsing-remitting, secondary progressive or progressive-relapsing multiple sclerosis; some lacked subtype.

Study results and limitations: Patients showed TRBV5-6, TRBV5-1 and TRBV20-1 among four to six TRBV segments more frequent than in controls. Significantly lower normalized Chao1 diversity was found in patients with multiple sclerosis relative to controls.

Trimming stripped 4 bases from V and 2 bases from J, with 12 bases between. Looked up from germline, CDR1 is SGHVS and CDR2 is FNYEAQ. There are 14 residues in the CDR3. About this clonotype: Its target is unknown.

Unique-molecular-identifier-tagged TCR beta cDNA libraries were used. TCRdb processed the PCR reads anew with MiXCR; each CDR3 protein has one entry. The sample lists 350,000 to 450,000 distinct CDR3 sequences, 39% occurring once. This receptor was identified in a girl aged 2 to 10 with multiple sclerosis. The specimen sequenced was blood. The chain couples TRBV7-6 to TRBJ2-7; D is undetermined. The CDR3: CASSSYPGTYEQYF. In DNA, the CDR3 is TGTGCCAGCAGCTCGTACCCTGGGACCTACGAGCAGTACTTC.